This TCR beta chain was identified during a study of T-cell reconstitution after alpha-beta-depleted transplantation in children. Construction of the TCRbeta library involved unique molecular identifiers. Via MiXCR, TCRdb re-called the PCR reads, giving one row per CDR3 protein. The profile covers about 490,000 distinct CDR3 sequences, with under 12% appearing a single time and roughly 2.1% taken by the ten largest. The CDR3 covers 19 residues. The ends lost 3 bases at V and 0 bases at J; junction bases unmatched: 15. Germline values: CDR1 GTSNPN, CDR2 SVGIG (reference sequence). This clonotype was seen at least ten times.

The TCR sequence derives from a child aged 2 to 10 with inherited bone marrow failure, due to receive a stem cell transplant. V and J are TRBV30 and TRBJ1-3; TRBD1 matches 9 bases. The sample was PBMCs, taken before TCRalphabeta/CD19-depleted stem cell transplant. CDR3 protein: CAWRGPGQGNRSSGNTIYF. For the CDR3, the DNA is TGTGCCTGGAGGGGACCGGGACAGGGAAATAGGAGCTCTGGAAACACCATATATTTT. Full variable domain (outside the CDR3, taken from reference TRBV30 and TRBJ1-3): SQTIHQWPATLVQPVGSPLSLECTVEGTSNPNLYWYRQAAGRGLQLLFYSVGIGQISSEVPQNLSASRPQDRQFILSSKKLLLSDSGFYLCAWRGPGQGNRSSGNTIYFGEGSWLTVV.